A single sample is the source of the 9 T cell receptor beta chains below, sequenced in a study of response to subunit inactivated influenza vaccine (dated by TCRdb to about 2018). The library was produced with RT-PCR. TCRdb records Illumina HiSeq 2500 as the sequencer. The public reads were reanalyzed by TCRdb: fastp trimming at Q25, MiXCR alignment, in-frame beta chains only. CDR3 protein sequences are deduplicated, and each keeps its most common genes and DNA. The sample table records about 500,000 distinct CDR3 sequences; approximately 15% of these occur just once. The ten largest clones take up less than 4% of the sample. The material was CD4+ T cells sorted from PBMCs, obtained around 25 months after vaccination. These receptors all stem from a man between 50 and 69 years old who received an inactivated influenza vaccine. Donor details come from another sample of the same person, matched by shared clones.

The J gene is TRBJ2-3, the V gene TRBV29-1; 9 bases match TRBD1. Germline CDR1 and CDR2: SQVTM and ANQGSEA. J gave up 5 bases and V 8 bases, and 11 bases lay outside the gene matches. The CDR3 extends over 14 amino acids. CDR3 sequence reads: CSTWDRDTEDTQYF. CDR3 coding DNA: TGCAGCACATGGGACAGGGACACCGAAGATACGCAGTATTTT.

The gene calls are TRBV21-1 and TRBJ2-3. TRBV21-1 is given as a pseudogene. The CDR3 totals 17 residues. CDR3 loop: CASSKVTTVLEADTQYF. Written as DNA, the CDR3 is TGTGCCAGCAGCAAAGTTACGACGGTCCTAGAGGCTGATACGCAGTATTTT.

The V and J genes are TRBV5-1 and TRBJ1-5; D is uncertain. Trimming stripped 0 bases from V and 0 bases from J, with 7 bases between. The CDR3 is 15 amino acids. CDR1 and CDR2 (germline): SGHRS, YFSETQ. CDR3 protein: CASSLDPVSNQPQHF. DNA of the CDR3: TGCGCCAGCAGCTTGGATCCGGTTAGCAATCAGCCCCAGCATTTT.

The rearrangement joins TRBV11-2 to TRBJ1-2; D is unresolved. Trimming shortened V by 5 bases and J by 8 bases, and 15 bases separated the two germline ends. The CDR3 length is 13 residues. Germline CDR1 is SGHAT and CDR2 is FQNNGV. For the CDR3, the DNA is TGTGCCAGCAGCCGTGGGCTGGGGAACGGCTACACCTTC. Residues: CASSRGLGNGYTF.

The chain uses TRBV4-3 and TRBJ2-2; TRBD1 agrees at 8 bases. The J segment lost 3 bases and the V segment lost 1 base, leaving 7 bases of the junction unmatched. The V gene's germline CDR1 is LGHNA and CDR2 YSLEER. CDR3 length: 17 amino acids. This CDR3 reads CASSQAQGDAHTGELFF. CDR3 DNA sequence: TGCGCCAGCAGCCAAGCACAGGGGGATGCTCACACCGGGGAGCTGTTTTTT.

This clonotype was seen many times. This chain uses TRBV29-1 with TRBJ1-1; weak D call: TRBD1 (6 bases). The CDR3 covers 15 residues. Per the germline V gene, CDR1 is SQVTM and CDR2 is ANQGSEA. Trimming cost V 8 bases and J 4 bases, with 23 bases left between them. The CDR3 region has the DNA TGCAGCATAACCGAGGGCCTAACAGGGAGCACTGAAGCTTTCTTT. Its protein product is CSITEGLTGSTEAFF.

The chain uses TRBV10-3 and TRBJ2-7; D perhaps matches TRBD1 (6 bases). Germline V gene data show CDR1 as ENHRY and CDR2 as SYGVKD. The V and J ends lost 5 bases and 2 bases respectively, with 16 bases between them. The CDR3 spans 15 residues. This CDR3 reads CAISPGQMTTYEQYF. CDR3 sequence (DNA): TGTGCCATCAGTCCCGGACAGATGACCACCTACGAGCAGTACTTC.

The CDR3 coding sequence is TGTGCCAGCAGTTTACACAGGGACCCCGGGGAGCTGTTTTTT. It translates to CASSLHRDPGELFF. This chain joins TRBV12-3 or TRBV12-4 and TRBJ2-2; perhaps TRBD1 as D (6 bases). Trimming pared 2 bases from V and 6 bases from J, leaving 10 bases between. The CDR3 is 14 amino acids.

This clonotype was detected a few times. The CDR3 sequence is CASSSGGRFIHEQYF. CDR3 nucleotide sequence: TGTGCCAGCAGTTCCGGGGGCAGGTTTATCCACGAGCAGTACTTC. This chain joins TRBV6-5 and TRBJ2-7; TRBD1 or TRBD2 may be the D gene (6 bases each). Trimming pared 4 bases from V and 5 bases from J, leaving 18 bases between. The germline CDR1 and CDR2 sequences are MNHEY and SVGAGI. This CDR3 spans 15 amino acids.